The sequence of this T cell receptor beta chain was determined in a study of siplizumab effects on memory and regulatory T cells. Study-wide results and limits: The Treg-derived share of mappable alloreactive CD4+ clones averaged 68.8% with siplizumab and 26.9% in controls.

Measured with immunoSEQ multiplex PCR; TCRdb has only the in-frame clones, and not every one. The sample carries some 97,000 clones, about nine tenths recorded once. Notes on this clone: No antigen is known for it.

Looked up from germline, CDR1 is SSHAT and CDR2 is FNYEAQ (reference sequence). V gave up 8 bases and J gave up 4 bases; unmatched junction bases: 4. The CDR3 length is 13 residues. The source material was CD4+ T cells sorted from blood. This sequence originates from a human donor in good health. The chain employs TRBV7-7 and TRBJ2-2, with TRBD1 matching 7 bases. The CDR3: CASYTGATGELFF. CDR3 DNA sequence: TGTGCCAGCTATACAGGGGCCACCGGGGAGCTGTTTTTT.